The 3 T cell receptor beta chains given below trace back to one sample, sequenced in a study of T cells in Graves' hyperthyroidism and ophthalmopathy. Amplification targeted TCR beta CDR3 regions from RNA transcripts. Using the HTBI primer set, a first-round RT-PCR was run on the TCR CDR3. TCRdb re-derived calls from the multiplex PCR reads in MiXCR, one entry per CDR3 protein. The table records approximately 610,000 distinct CDR3 sequences, over 12% of them present only once. The sample consisted of blood. The origin of the receptors is a middle-aged woman with Graves' ophthalmopathy.

The rearrangement links TRBV10-1 to TRBJ2-7; D is ambiguous. Trimming pared 2 bases from V and 9 bases from J, leaving 17 bases between. The CDR3 is 14 amino acids. Germline V gives CDR1 WNHNN, CDR2 SYGVQD (reference sequence). The CDR3 here is CASSENRSGKRQYF. The DNA for the CDR3 is TGCGCCAGCAGTGAGAATCGTTCGGGCAAACGGCAGTACTTC.

This clonotype was observed a handful of times. A read error may account for a junction end that differs from germline. The chain carries TRBV7-3 and TRBJ1-1, with TRBD1 matching over 8 bases. Germline V lookup: CDR1 SGHTA, CDR2 FQGTGA. The CDR3 runs to 14 residues. The CDR3 sequence: CASSLTGGTPEAFF. The CDR3 region has the DNA TGTGCCAGCAGCCTAACAGGGGGTACTCCTGAAGCTTTCTTT.

V gene TRBV10-2 combines with J gene TRBJ2-7, with 8 bases lining up with TRBD1. This CDR3 contains 14 residues. Germline CDR1 reads WSHSY; CDR2 reads SAAADI. The trim removed 6 bases at V and 3 bases at J, leaving 7 bases unmatched. In DNA, the CDR3 is TGCGCCAGCAGATCGGGACAGGCTGACTACGAGCAGTACTTC. Its protein product is CASRSGQADYEQYF.